This T cell receptor beta chain was found in a study of human T cells and chemical hapten exposure. TCRdb ran MiXCR on the RACE reads and lists one entry per CDR3 protein. The repertoire consists of just over 350,000 distinct CDR3 sequences, with around 6% occurring once and the leading ten covering about 5%. The time point is: patch test 2, 6 weeks after DPC sensitization. Stated treatment: therapeutic diphenylcyclopropenone sensitization with weekly scalp DPC. Germline V gene sequence: CDR1 SEHNR, CDR2 FQNEAQ (reference sequence). The V and J ends lost 5 bases and 2 bases, in that order; junction bases with no gene match: 5. There are 14 residues in the CDR3.

V and J are TRBV7-9 and TRBJ2-5, with 7 bases lining up with TRBD1. The sample was whole blood, taken in connection with sensitization to the hapten diphenylcyclopropenone (DPC). The TCR comes from a young woman with alopecia areata. Some clones in this sample may be carry-over from other donors' samples. CDR3 amino acids: CASSDRVAQETQYF. CDR3 DNA sequence: TGTGCCAGCAGCGACAGGGTGGCTCAAGAGACCCAGTACTTC.